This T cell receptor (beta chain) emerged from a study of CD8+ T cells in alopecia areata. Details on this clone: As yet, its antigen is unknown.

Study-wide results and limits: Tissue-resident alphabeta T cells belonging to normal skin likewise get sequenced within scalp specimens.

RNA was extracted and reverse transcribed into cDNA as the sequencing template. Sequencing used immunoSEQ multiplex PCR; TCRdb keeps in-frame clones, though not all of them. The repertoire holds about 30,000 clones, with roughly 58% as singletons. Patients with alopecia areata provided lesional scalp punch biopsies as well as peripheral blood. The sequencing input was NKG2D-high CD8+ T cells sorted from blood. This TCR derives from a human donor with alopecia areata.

DNA for the CDR3: TGTGCCAGCAATGGCCTAGAGCGGCTTCCAGATACGCAGTATTTT. It yields the protein CASNGLERLPDTQYF. V is TRBV28 and J is TRBJ2-3, with D tentatively TRBD2 (5 bases). Germline CDR1 reads MDHEN; CDR2 reads SYDVKM. The CDR3 consists of 15 residues. The germline V and J ends were trimmed by 7 bases and 4 bases, with 18 bases remaining between them.